These 6 T cell receptor beta chains came from one sample sequenced in a study of monozygotic twins with inflammatory bowel disease. TCRdb re-called the 5' RACE reads, yielding one record per CDR3 amino acid sequence without DNA. The sample table sets out fewer than 200,000 distinct CDR3 sequences. The sequenced material came from blood. These receptors were obtained from a human donor with ulcerative colitis or Crohn's disease, or a healthy co-twin of an affected twin (not recorded which).

The chain carries TRBV10-3 and TRBJ2-5; TCRdb proposes TRBD1, but this gene call is untestable without DNA. CDR3 size: 13 residues. CDR1 is ENHRY and CDR2 is SYGVKD in the germline V gene. CDR3: CAISARGQETQYF.

This chain connects TRBV24-1 to TRBJ1-5. The CDR3 spans 16 residues. Per the germline V gene, CDR1 is KGHDR and CDR2 is SFDVKD. The CDR3 sequence is CATSDTSRPSNQPQHF.

This chain joins TRBV3-1 and TRBJ2-3; TCRdb names TRBD2, which stays unverified in the absence of DNA. Germline CDR1 and CDR2: LGHDT and YNNKEL (reference sequence). This CDR3 region has 17 residues. CDR3 residues: CASSLILAGVGTDTQYF.

CDR3 amino acids: CASSQAPAGVYEQYF. The chain couples TRBV3-1 to TRBJ2-7; TCRdb's D call, TRBD2, is unchecked because there is no DNA. CDR3 length: 15 amino acids. Looked up from germline, CDR1 is LGHDT and CDR2 is YNNKEL (reference sequence).

This chain uses TRBV19 with TRBJ2-7; TCRdb selects TRBD1, and the lack of DNA leaves this call unchecked. The CDR3 sequence is 14 residues long. Germline V gene sequence: CDR1 LNHDA, CDR2 SQIVND (reference sequence). CDR3 loop: CASSIGDRSGEQYF.

V usage is TRBV7-2 and J usage is TRBJ1-4; TCRdb's D gene call, TRBD1, goes unchecked for lack of DNA. CDR1 is SGHTA, CDR2 FQGNSA, per germline. This CDR3 spans 14 amino acids. The CDR3 sequence is CASSLVRGDEKLFF.